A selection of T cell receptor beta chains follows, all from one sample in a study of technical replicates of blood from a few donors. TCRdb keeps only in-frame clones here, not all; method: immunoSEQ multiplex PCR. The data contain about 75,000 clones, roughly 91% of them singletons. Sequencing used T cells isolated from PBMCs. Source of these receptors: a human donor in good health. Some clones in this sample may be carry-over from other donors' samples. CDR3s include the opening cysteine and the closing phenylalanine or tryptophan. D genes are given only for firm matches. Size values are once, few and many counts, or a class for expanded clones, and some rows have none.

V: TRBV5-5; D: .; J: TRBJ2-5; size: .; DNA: TGTGCCAGCAGCTTGCCGGGGTCGGAAGAGACCCAGTACTTC; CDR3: CASSLPGSEETQYF
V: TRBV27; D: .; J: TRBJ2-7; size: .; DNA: TGTGCCAGCAGTTTAATATGGGCCCACGAGCAGTACTTC; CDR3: CASSLIWAHEQYF
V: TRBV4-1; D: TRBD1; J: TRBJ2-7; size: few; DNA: TGCGCCAGCAGCCACCCCGGGACAGGGAAATACGAGCAGTACTTC; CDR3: CASSHPGTGKYEQYF
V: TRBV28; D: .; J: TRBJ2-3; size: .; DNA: TGTGCCAGCTGGGCGTTAAGCACAGATACGCAGTATTTT; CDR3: CASWALSTDTQYF
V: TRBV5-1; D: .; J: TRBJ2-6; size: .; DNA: TGCGCCAGCAGCCCGGGGGATGAAGGGGCCAACGTCCTGACTTTC; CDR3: CASSPGDEGANVLTF
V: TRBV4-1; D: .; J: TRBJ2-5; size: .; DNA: TGCGCCAGCAGCCAAGATGGGACATTCGGAGAGACCCAGTACTTC; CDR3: CASSQDGTFGETQYF
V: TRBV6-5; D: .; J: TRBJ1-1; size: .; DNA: TGTGCCAGCAGTTACTCGCAGGCGTCGACTGAAGCTTTCTTT; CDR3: CASSYSQASTEAFF
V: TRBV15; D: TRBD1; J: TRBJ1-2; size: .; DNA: TGTGCCACCAGCAGAGGTGGGACAGGGGGTTTGGAAGGCTACACCTTC; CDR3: CATSRGGTGGLEGYTF
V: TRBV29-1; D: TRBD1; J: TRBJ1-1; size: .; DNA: TGCAGCTCCGGACAGGGCGGGATCGCTTTCTTT; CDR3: CSSGQGGIAFF
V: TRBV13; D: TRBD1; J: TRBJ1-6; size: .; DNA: TGTGCCAGCAGCAGGGGACAGGGGTGGGGATTCAATTCACCCCTCCACTTT; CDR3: CASSRGQGWGFNSPLHF
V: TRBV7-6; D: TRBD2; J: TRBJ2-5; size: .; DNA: TGTGCCAGCAGCTTAGCGTGGGGGGGGACAGAGACCCAGTACTTC; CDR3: CASSLAWGGTETQYF
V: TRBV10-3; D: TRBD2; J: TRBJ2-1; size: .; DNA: TGTGCCATCAGTGAGTTGGGCGGGAGATATGAGCAGTTCTTC; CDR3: CAISELGGRYEQFF
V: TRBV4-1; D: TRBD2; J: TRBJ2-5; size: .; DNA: TGCGCCAGCAGCCAGGCTAGACTAGCGGGGGCGGGAGAGACCCAGTACTTC; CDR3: CASSQARLAGAGETQYF